Shown below are 32 T cell receptor beta chains from a single sample sequenced in a study of human T cells and chemical hapten exposure (dated by TCRdb to the early 2020s). The method behind the library was RACE. TCRdb lists the instrument as NextSeq 500. TCRdb handled the public reads itself, with Q25 trimming in fastp and clone calling in MiXCR, and kept productive beta chains. Each entry merges the rows of one CDR3 protein and shows their most common DNA and genes. This sample has roughly 100,000 distinct CDR3 sequences in its table, and 10% to 13% of those were observed once. Clones ranked in the top ten supply about 3% of the sample. This sample's time point label indicates: pre-sensitization, week 0. This sample's treatment or condition label indicates: therapeutic diphenylcyclopropenone sensitization with weekly scalp DPC. Source: whole blood, taken in connection with sensitization to the hapten diphenylcyclopropenone (DPC). These receptor sequences come from a woman in her sixties with alopecia areata. Some clones in this sample may be carry-over from other donors' samples.

The table lists this clonotype with many counts. The genes are TRBV20-1 and TRBJ1-2; D possibly corresponds to TRBD1 (6 bases). The ends were cut back, 6 bases at V and 6 bases at J, with 17 bases in the middle. Germline V CDR1 and CDR2: DFQATT, SNEGSKA (reference sequence). CDR3 size: 13 residues. The CDR3 loop is CSAVPQGSDGYTF. In DNA form, the CDR3 reads TGCAGTGCCGTTCCCCAGGGGAGCGATGGCTACACCTTC.

In its sample, this clonotype was seen a few times. The chain joins TRBV20-1 to TRBJ1-1, with 10 bases aligning to TRBD1. This CDR3 has 14 residues. The germline CDR1 and CDR2 sequences are DFQATT and SNEGSKA (reference sequence). V trimming: 5 bases; J trimming: 0 bases; junction bases outside the gene matches: 3. As DNA, the CDR3 is TGCAGTGCTCGACAGGGGGCTATGAACACTGAAGCTTTCTTT. Encoded protein: CSARQGAMNTEAFF.

The chain combines TRBV2 with TRBJ1-1; D is undetermined. V was cut by 6 bases and J by 1 base, with 12 bases left in between. The CDR3 sequence is 14 residues long. From germline, CDR1 is SNHLY and CDR2 FYNNEI. The CDR3 reads CASRLASANTEAFF. DNA for the CDR3: TGTGCCAGCAGACTGGCGTCAGCGAACACTGAAGCTTTCTTT. Looking up the rest from reference TRBV2 and TRBJ1-1 gives the full variable domain: EPEVTQTPSHQVTQMGQEVILRCVPISNHLYFYWYRQILGQKVEFLVSFYNNEISEKSEIFDDQFSVERPDGSNFTLKIRSTKLEDSAMYFCASRLASANTEAFFGQGTRLTVV.

This CDR3 is CASSREAPGLAGALSYNEQFF. The CDR3 DNA sequence: TGCGCCAGCAGCCGAGAAGCACCGGGACTAGCGGGGGCCCTCTCCTACAATGAGCAGTTCTTC. The rearrangement links TRBV4-1 to TRBJ2-1; 14 nucleotides align to TRBD2. J lost 0 bases, V lost 4 bases, and 14 bases had no gene match. The CDR3 sequence is 21 residues long. Germline CDR1 and CDR2: MGHRA and YSYEKL.

In its sample, this clonotype was seen a few times. The chain has TRBV11-2 and TRBJ2-7; no firm D call. The ends were cut back, 2 bases at V and 2 bases at J, with 19 bases in the middle. The CDR3 is 17 residues long. CDR1 is SGHAT and CDR2 is FQNNGV in the germline V gene. The CDR3 sequence: CASSLYASPRNPYEQYF. CDR3 nucleotides: TGTGCCAGCAGCTTATATGCGTCTCCCCGAAATCCCTACGAGCAGTACTTC.

J is TRBJ2-1 and V is TRBV7-6, with D uncertain. Trimming stripped 5 bases from V and 5 bases from J, with 10 bases between. This CDR3 comprises 13 residues. The germline CDR1 and CDR2 sequences are SGHVS and FNYEAQ. The CDR3 here is CASSLRLDNEQFF. CDR3 coding DNA: TGTGCCAGCAGCCTAAGACTGGACAATGAGCAGTTCTTC.

The V call is TRBV5-1, the J call TRBJ2-3, with D possibly being TRBD2 (7 bases). CDR3 length equals 15 residues. V was cut by 2 bases and J by 4 bases, with 14 bases left in between. Germline assignment: CDR1 SGHRS and CDR2 YFSETQ. DNA of the CDR3: TGCGCCAGCAGCTTATTCGCGGGGGCTCCAGATACGCAGTATTTT. Encoded protein: CASSLFAGAPDTQYF.

This clonotype was found many times. The gene calls are TRBV13 and TRBJ1-1, with D unclear. Trimming shortened V by 4 bases and J by 2 bases, and 8 bases separated the two germline ends. The germline CDR1 and CDR2 sequences are PRHDT and FYEKMQ (reference sequence). This CDR3 is built from 13 residues. The CDR3 DNA sequence: TGTGCCAGCAGCTCTAAGAAAAACACTGAAGCTTTCTTT. Protein: CASSSKKNTEAFF.

This clonotype showed up many times. This chain links TRBV4-2 with TRBJ1-4; D is perhaps TRBD1 (5 bases). The germline V gene encodes CDR1 LGHNA and CDR2 YNFKEQ. V gave up 0 bases and J gave up 4 bases, with 18 bases separating them. The CDR3 is 18 residues long. CDR3 in DNA: TGTGCCAGCAGCCAAGATTCGGGACCGGAGGGGATTAATGAAAAACTGTTTTTT. Its translation is CASSQDSGPEGINEKLFF.

The rearrangement links TRBV10-3 to TRBJ2-1, with 15 bases identical to TRBD2. V was pared by 3 bases and J by 4 bases, with 10 bases of the junction left unmatched. The CDR3 has 19 residues. In germline, CDR1 is ENHRY, CDR2 SYGVKD. CDR3 region: CAISDPLRTSGGAYNEQFF. The CDR3 nucleotides read TGTGCCATCAGTGACCCCCTCCGGACTAGCGGGGGGGCGTACAATGAGCAGTTCTTC.

This chain joins TRBV25-1 and TRBJ2-1; tentative D call: TRBD1 (6 bases). Germline loops: CDR1 MGHDK, CDR2 SYGVNS. The V and J ends lost 6 bases and 4 bases respectively, with 25 bases between them. The CDR3 sequence is 18 residues long. CDR3 nucleotide sequence: TGTGCCAGCAGCAGGGGACAAGATTTTGAACCACCATACAATGAGCAGTTCTTC. Translating it yields CASSRGQDFEPPYNEQFF.

This clonotype was seen only a few times. The chain is built from TRBV7-9 and TRBJ1-3; maybe TRBD1 (5 bases). V lost 8 bases and J 0 bases, leaving 17 bases between the germline ends. Germline CDR1 SEHNR, CDR2 FQNEAQ (reference sequence). CDR3 length: 16 amino acids. The CDR3 loop is CASAPGPPISGNTIYF. The DNA of the CDR3 is TGTGCCAGCGCACCGGGGCCACCAATCTCTGGAAACACCATATATTTT. Full variable domain (remainder filled in from reference TRBV7-9 and TRBJ1-3): DTGVSQNPRHKITKRGQNVTFRCDPISEHNRLYWYRQTLGQGPEFLTYFQNEAQLEKSRLLSDRFSAERPKGSFSTLEIQRTEQGDSAMYLCASAPGPPISGNTIYFGEGSWLTVV.

At least ten counts were recorded for this clonotype. The chain joins TRBV13 to TRBJ2-7; 10 positions match TRBD1. This CDR3 region has 13 residues. Per germline, CDR1 PRHDT and CDR2 FYEKMQ (reference sequence). The ends lost 3 bases at V and 7 bases at J; junction bases unmatched: 3. The CDR3 sequence is CASSLRQGAEQYF. The CDR3, as DNA: TGTGCCAGCAGCTTGAGACAGGGGGCAGAGCAGTACTTC.

The chain has TRBV20-1 and TRBJ1-5; tentatively, D is TRBD1 (5 bases). The germline V and J ends were trimmed by 1 base and 2 bases, with 15 bases remaining between them. Germline V gene sequence: CDR1 DFQATT, CDR2 SNEGSKA (reference sequence). This CDR3 spans 16 amino acids. The CDR3 coding sequence is TGCAGTGCTAGAGTCCGGGGACTCCGGGGCAATCAGCCCCAGCATTTT. It yields the protein CSARVRGLRGNQPQHF.

Note on this clonotype: A read error is possible here, since a much larger clone lies one base away. Given the absence of the conserved phenylalanine or tryptophan at the CDR3 end, a read error is likely. The gene calls are TRBV4-1 and TRBJ2-3, with no clear D. CDR1 is MGHRA and CDR2 is YSYEKL in the germline V gene. Deletions cut 1 base from V and 1 base from J, with 6 bases between. The CDR3 is 14 residues long. This chain's CDR3 is CASSQVGGTDTQYS. CDR3 sequence (DNA): TGCGCCAGCAGCCAAGTTGGGGGCACAGATACGCAGTATTCT.

The V and J genes are TRBV29-1 and TRBJ1-2; 12 bases are a match to TRBD1. In germline, CDR1 is SQVTM, CDR2 ANQGSEA. The V gene end was trimmed by 7 bases and the J gene end by 4 bases; junction bases not matched to a gene: 7. The CDR3 length is 14 residues. The CDR3 nucleotides read TGCAGCGCAACAGGGACAGGGGGCATCTATGGCTACACCTTC. This encodes CSATGTGGIYGYTF.

This clonotype was picked up many times. This rearrangement joins TRBV6-6 to TRBJ1-2; D is unresolved. The CDR3 totals 14 residues. Trimming cost V 2 bases and J 8 bases, with 15 bases left between them. Germline V CDR1 and CDR2: MNHNY, SVGAGI (reference sequence). The DNA of the CDR3 is TGTGCCAGCAGTTACGTAACAGAGGATTTGGGCTACACCTTC. Translating it yields CASSYVTEDLGYTF.

The rearrangement uses TRBV3-1 and TRBJ1-1, with 7 bases identical to TRBD1. With V trimmed by 1 base and J by 3 bases, 2 bases remained unmatched. CDR1 is LGHDT and CDR2 is YNNKEL in the germline V gene (reference sequence). This CDR3 has 14 residues. DNA for the CDR3: TGTGCCAGCAGCCAAGGGGACAGCCACACTGAAGCTTTCTTT. Translation gives CASSQGDSHTEAFF.

This clonotype was seen many times. The chain recombines TRBV5-1 with TRBJ1-1; D gene ambiguous. The V end was cut by 0 bases, the J end by 4 bases, with 10 bases between. The V gene's germline CDR1 is SGHRS and CDR2 YFSETQ. The CDR3 totals 14 residues. CDR3 loop: CASSLASLGTEAFF. CDR3 coding DNA: TGCGCCAGCAGCTTGGCGTCCTTAGGCACTGAAGCTTTCTTT.

The chain links TRBV29-1 to TRBJ2-7; 7 bases line up with TRBD1. The V and J ends lost 5 bases and 5 bases, in that order; junction bases with no gene match: 9. In germline, CDR1 is SQVTM, CDR2 ANQGSEA. This CDR3 contains 13 residues. CDR3 sequence reads: CSVRRDSTHEQYF. CDR3 sequence (DNA): TGCAGCGTTCGCCGGGACAGCACACACGAGCAGTACTTC.

V is TRBV20-1 and J is TRBJ2-1, with D possibly being TRBD2 (6 bases). The CDR3 length is 16 residues. Trimming removed 5 bases at V and 0 bases at J, with 17 bases between. In germline, CDR1 is DFQATT, CDR2 SNEGSKA (reference sequence). CDR3 in amino acids: CSAPQGGASSYNEQFF. CDR3 sequence (DNA): TGCAGTGCTCCCCAGGGCGGGGCGAGCTCCTACAATGAGCAGTTCTTC.

The chain carries TRBV4-1 and TRBJ2-7, with D tentatively TRBD1 (6 bases). Trimming pared 3 bases from V and 2 bases from J, leaving 11 bases between. This CDR3 is built from 14 residues. Germline V lookup: CDR1 MGHRA, CDR2 YSYEKL. In DNA form, the CDR3 reads TGCGCCAGCAGCCATCTGACAGGACCCTACGAGCAGTACTTC. Its translation is CASSHLTGPYEQYF.

This clonotype has more than one count but fewer than ten. The chain has TRBV7-9 and TRBJ1-1; tentative D call: TRBD1 (5 bases). This CDR3 is 15 amino acids long. V gave up 4 bases and J gave up 4 bases, with 16 bases separating them. Germline CDR1 is SEHNR and CDR2 is FQNEAQ (reference sequence). The CDR3 protein is CASSSQGEIGTEAFF. The DNA for the CDR3 is TGTGCCAGCAGCTCGCAAGGGGAGATTGGCACTGAAGCTTTCTTT.

This clonotype turned up a few times. This rearrangement joins TRBV11-2 to TRBJ2-5, with TRBD1 matching over 8 bases. Germline-derived CDR1 and CDR2 are SGHAT and FQNNGV. J was trimmed by 5 bases and V by 5 bases; bases with no gene match: 7. CDR3 length: 14 amino acids. The CDR3 spells CASSTGQGGETQYF. The CDR3 DNA sequence: TGTGCCAGCAGCACCGGACAGGGTGGGGAGACCCAGTACTTC.

The V and J genes are TRBV29-1 and TRBJ1-6; D not certain. This CDR3 has 13 amino acids. Germline lookup yields CDR1 SQVTM and CDR2 ANQGSEA. V dropped 8 bases and J dropped 9 bases, with 17 bases sitting between them. Here the CDR3 DNA reads TGCAGCTACATGGAGGGTGTGGGTTCACCCCTCCACTTT. This sequence encodes CSYMEGVGSPLHF.

This chain uses TRBV2 with TRBJ1-2; tentatively, D is TRBD1 (5 bases). Trimming took 7 bases from V and 2 from J, leaving 17 bases between them. CDR3 length equals 15 residues. Germline CDR1 and CDR2: SNHLY and FYNNEI. CDR3 bases: TGTGCCAGCATGGGAGGGGCCCAGGGAAACTATGGCTACACCTTC. This sequence encodes CASMGGAQGNYGYTF.

This clonotype was detected ten times or more. The J gene is TRBJ2-3, the V gene TRBV24-1, with 11 bases matching TRBD1. This CDR3 is built from 15 residues. V was pared by 6 bases and J by 5 bases, with 6 bases of the junction left unmatched. Germline CDR1 reads KGHDR; CDR2 reads SFDVKD. CDR3 in amino acids: CATSYGTGGGDTQYF. The CDR3 bases are TGTGCCACCAGTTACGGGACAGGGGGAGGAGATACGCAGTATTTT.

The table lists this clonotype with many counts. The rearrangement uses TRBV20-1 and TRBJ2-1, with D perhaps TRBD2 (5 bases). The germline V and J ends were trimmed by 3 bases and 7 bases, with 13 bases remaining between them. The CDR3 is 13 residues long. Germline V gene lookup returns CDR1 DFQATT and CDR2 SNEGSKA (reference sequence). CDR3 DNA sequence: TGCAGTGCTAGTCCACTAGGAGAAAATGAGCAGTTCTTC. Its protein is CSASPLGENEQFF.

V is TRBV5-1 and J is TRBJ2-1; 7 nucleotides agree with TRBD2. Germline V gene lookup returns CDR1 SGHRS and CDR2 YFSETQ. The CDR3 is 15 residues long. Unmatched junction bases numbered 5, after V lost 4 bases and J lost 1 base. The CDR3 nucleotides are TGCGCCAGCAGCCAAATAGCGGGTTCCTACAATGAGCAGTTCTTC. It codes for CASSQIAGSYNEQFF.

The chain uses TRBV28 and TRBJ2-1, with D possibly matching TRBD1 (6 bases). Trimming stripped 7 bases from V and 7 bases from J, with 17 bases between. Germline CDR1 MDHEN, CDR2 SYDVKM. The CDR3 loop spans 14 amino acids. The CDR3 here is CASNTGLDGNEQFF. The CDR3 region has the DNA TGTGCCAGCAATACAGGGTTAGATGGAAATGAGCAGTTCTTC.

This clonotype was detected only a few times. This chain joins TRBV30 and TRBJ1-4, with D hard to call. Looked up from germline, CDR1 is GTSNPN and CDR2 is SVGIG (reference sequence). Trimming removed 0 bases at V and 2 bases at J, with 4 bases between. The CDR3 is made up of 13 amino acids. The chain's CDR3 is CAWSVPTNEKLFF. DNA for the CDR3: TGTGCCTGGAGTGTACCGACTAATGAAAAACTGTTTTTT.

This clonotype appeared a few times. The rearrangement uses TRBV20-1 and TRBJ2-7, with D uncertain. The CDR3 is 12 amino acids. Germline CDR1 is DFQATT and CDR2 is SNEGSKA (reference sequence). V was shortened by 5 bases and J by 0 bases, with 8 bases between the two germline ends. The CDR3 coding sequence is TGCAGTGCTGACAACCTCTCCTACGAGCAGTACTTC. It specifies CSADNLSYEQYF.